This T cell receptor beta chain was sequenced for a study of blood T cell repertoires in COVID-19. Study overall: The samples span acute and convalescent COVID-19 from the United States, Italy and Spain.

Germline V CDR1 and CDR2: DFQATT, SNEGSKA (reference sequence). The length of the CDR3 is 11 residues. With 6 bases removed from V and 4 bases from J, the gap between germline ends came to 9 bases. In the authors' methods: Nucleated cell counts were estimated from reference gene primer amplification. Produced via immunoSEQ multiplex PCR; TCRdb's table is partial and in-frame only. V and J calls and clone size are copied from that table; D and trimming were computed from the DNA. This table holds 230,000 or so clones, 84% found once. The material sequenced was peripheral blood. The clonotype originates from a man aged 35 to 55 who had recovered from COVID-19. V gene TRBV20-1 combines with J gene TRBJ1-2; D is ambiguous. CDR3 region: CSALVPYGYTF. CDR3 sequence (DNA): TGCAGTGCACTAGTCCCCTATGGCTACACCTTC.